This is a list of T cell receptor beta chains from one sample in a study of cytomegalovirus exposure and HLA in healthy donors. Sequenced by immunoSEQ multiplex PCR; TCRdb stores in-frame clones only, minus some. The data show around 63,000 clones, just under 80% seen once. Input material: PBMCs. Receptors were obtained from a man aged 35 to 55 in good health and CMV-seronegative. The CDR3 runs from the conserved cysteine through the conserved F or W. A D gene is named only where the DNA matches it firmly. Size tells how often a clone was seen (once, few, many) or the class of an expanded clone, and some rows leave it out.

D gene: TRBD2; V gene: TRBV19; CDR3 length: 15; clone size: NA; J gene: TRBJ2-3; CDR3 DNA: TGTGCCAGTAGTGCGACTAGCGGGATGGCAGATACGCAGTATTTT; CDR3 protein: CASSATSGMADTQYF
D gene: TRBD1; V gene: TRBV7-2; CDR3 length: 17; clone size: NA; J gene: TRBJ1-6; CDR3 DNA: TGTGCCAGCAGCTTCCCTAACAGGGGAACCTATAATTCACCCCTCCACTTT; CDR3 protein: CASSFPNRGTYNSPLHF
D gene: TRBD1; V gene: TRBV11-3; CDR3 length: 13; clone size: once; J gene: TRBJ2-1; CDR3 DNA: TGTGCCAGTAAGGGACAGGGATACAATGAGCAGTTCTTC; CDR3 protein: CASKGQGYNEQFF
D gene: NA; V gene: TRBV27; CDR3 length: 17; clone size: once; J gene: TRBJ1-2; CDR3 DNA: TGTGCCAGCAGTTTATCGCCCACAGCCCAATCAAACTATGGCTACACCTTC; CDR3 protein: CASSLSPTAQSNYGYTF
D gene: NA; V gene: TRBV6-5; CDR3 length: 15; clone size: few; J gene: TRBJ1-1; CDR3 DNA: TGTGCCAGCAGTTACTCAGGGGTGGCGAACACTGAAGCTTTCTTT; CDR3 protein: CASSYSGVANTEAFF
D gene: TRBD2; V gene: TRBV7-7; CDR3 length: 16; clone size: NA; J gene: TRBJ2-1; CDR3 DNA: TGTGCCAGCAGCCCCACTAGCGGGCACTCCTACAATGAGCAGTTCTTC; CDR3 protein: CASSPTSGHSYNEQFF
D gene: TRBD2; V gene: TRBV5-5; CDR3 length: 14; clone size: NA; J gene: TRBJ2-5; CDR3 DNA: TGTGCCAGCAGCTTGGTAGCGGGGAAAGAGACCCAGTACTTC; CDR3 protein: CASSLVAGKETQYF
D gene: NA; V gene: TRBV15; CDR3 length: 17; clone size: NA; J gene: TRBJ2-4; CDR3 DNA: TGTGCCACCAGCACGGGGGGCGTCTTCTCCATAAAAAACATTCAGTACTTC; CDR3 protein: CATSTGGVFSIKNIQYF
D gene: NA; V gene: TRBV18; CDR3 length: 13; clone size: NA; J gene: TRBJ2-3; CDR3 DNA: TGTGCCAGCTCCTCGAGTCCGGGTGATACGCAGTATTTT; CDR3 protein: CASSSSPGDTQYF
D gene: NA; V gene: TRBV7-9; CDR3 length: 14; clone size: once; J gene: TRBJ1-4; CDR3 DNA: TGTTCCAGCAGCTTCGGGGTAACTAATGAAAAACTGTTTTTT; CDR3 protein: CSSSFGVTNEKLFF
D gene: TRBD1; V gene: TRBV19; CDR3 length: 14; clone size: NA; J gene: TRBJ1-1; CDR3 DNA: TGTGCCAGTAACCCAGGGGGCAGGAACACTGAAGCTTTCTTT; CDR3 protein: CASNPGGRNTEAFF